This T cell receptor beta chain stems from a study of early T cells in non-severe SARS-CoV-2 infection. About the research overall: Chains stayed unpaired after sequencing of bulk RNA from unsorted whole blood.

J was trimmed by 0 bases and V by 4 bases; bases with no gene match: 6. The CDR3 is 17 amino acids. The germline V gene has CDR1 LGHNA and CDR2 YNFKEQ. This clonotype came up many times. The antigen is unknown. Study-level results: There was a bias toward anti-spike CD8 responses in VDJdb matching, which missed private and CD4 specificities.

The library protocol tagged individual cDNA molecules with unique molecular identifiers. MiXCR, run by TCRdb on the 5' RACE reads, gives a single entry per CDR3 protein. The table shows under 35,000 distinct CDR3 sequences, with about 5% occurring only once. Sequenced sample: whole blood. This sequence was found in an adult who was a healthcare worker with PCR-confirmed SARS-CoV-2 infection or an uninfected control (not recorded which). The V and J genes are TRBV4-2 and TRBJ1-6, with 7 positions matching TRBD1. The CDR3: CASSLGQPSSYNSPLHF. The CDR3 nucleotides are TGTGCCAGCAGCCTGGGACAGCCGAGCTCCTATAATTCACCCCTCCACTTT.